The clone carrying this TCR beta chain was observed a handful of times. Survey-level resolution applied to immunoSEQ assay v3.0. TCRdb keeps only in-frame clones here, not all; method: immunoSEQ multiplex PCR. The sample gives roughly 20,000 clones, around 79% of which show up once; about 10% is in the top ten. These data come from a study of long-term antiretroviral therapy in people with HIV. The origin of this receptor is a woman aged 40 to 49 with HIV. Sequencing used unsorted PBMCs, obtained 2.3 years after starting antiretroviral therapy.

The CDR3 bases are TGTGCCAGCAGCCCCTTGGACAGCCTCACCGGGGAGCTGTTTTTT. Protein sequence: CASSPLDSLTGELFF. The rearrangement uses TRBV7-9 and TRBJ2-2; TRBD1 is a possible D gene (6 bases). Looked up from germline, CDR1 is SEHNR and CDR2 is FQNEAQ (reference sequence). This CDR3 comprises 15 residues. Trimming shortened V by 5 bases and J by 4 bases, and 14 bases separated the two germline ends.